This note documents a single TCR beta chain sequence. Its target is unknown. This specimen belongs to a study of a mutant IDH1 vaccine in newly diagnosed glioma. About the research overall: There were eight vaccinations for patients, given in weeks 1, 3, 5, 7, 11, 15, 19 and 23. Vaccine dosing followed radiotherapy by 4-6 weeks, or accompanied temozolomide cycles.

The study, taken as a whole, reports: The study observed vaccine-induced immune responses in more than 80% of patients.

Documented time point: week 5, during vaccination. The investigators gave 300 ug of mutant IDH1 20-mer peptide in each vaccine dose, together with topical imiquimod. Germline V gives CDR1 MGHDK, CDR2 SYGVNS. The ends lost 11 bases at V and 5 bases at J; junction bases unmatched: 7. The CDR3 loop spans 13 amino acids. The repertoire was sequenced with immunoSEQ multiplex PCR; TCRdb's copy has only in-frame clones and lacks some. The sample includes tens of thousands of clones, 70% to 85% of them seen just once. This sequence was found in a woman under 30 with glioma. Some clones in this sample may be carry-over from other donors' samples. The source was PBMCs, collected from a glioma patient whose treatment included an IDH1 peptide vaccine. This sequence joins TRBV25-1 and TRBJ1-5; 9 nucleotides line up with TRBD1. Here the CDR3 DNA reads TGTGCCTCCTTCCGGGACAGGGATCAGCCCCAGCATTTT. Its protein product is CASFRDRDQPQHF.